This entry is about one TCR beta chain. This entry belongs to a study of control samples from healthy donors and cancer patients. Germline CDR1 SGHAT, CDR2 FQNNGV. The CDR3 covers 16 residues. Unmatched junction bases numbered 8, after V lost 4 bases and J lost 3 bases. Profiling relied on immunoSEQ multiplex PCR, and the TCRdb table lists in-frame clones only, not all of them. The repertoire includes just over 150,000 clones, 85% to 95% of them detected once, and about 2.4% sits in the top ten. Specimen: blood. This TCR was recovered from a man in his fifties or sixties in good health. The genes are TRBV11-2 and TRBJ2-3; 9 bases are shared with TRBD2. CDR3 loop: CASSWTSVGGTDTQYF. In DNA, the CDR3 is TGTGCCAGCAGCTGGACTAGCGTTGGGGGTACAGATACGCAGTATTTT.